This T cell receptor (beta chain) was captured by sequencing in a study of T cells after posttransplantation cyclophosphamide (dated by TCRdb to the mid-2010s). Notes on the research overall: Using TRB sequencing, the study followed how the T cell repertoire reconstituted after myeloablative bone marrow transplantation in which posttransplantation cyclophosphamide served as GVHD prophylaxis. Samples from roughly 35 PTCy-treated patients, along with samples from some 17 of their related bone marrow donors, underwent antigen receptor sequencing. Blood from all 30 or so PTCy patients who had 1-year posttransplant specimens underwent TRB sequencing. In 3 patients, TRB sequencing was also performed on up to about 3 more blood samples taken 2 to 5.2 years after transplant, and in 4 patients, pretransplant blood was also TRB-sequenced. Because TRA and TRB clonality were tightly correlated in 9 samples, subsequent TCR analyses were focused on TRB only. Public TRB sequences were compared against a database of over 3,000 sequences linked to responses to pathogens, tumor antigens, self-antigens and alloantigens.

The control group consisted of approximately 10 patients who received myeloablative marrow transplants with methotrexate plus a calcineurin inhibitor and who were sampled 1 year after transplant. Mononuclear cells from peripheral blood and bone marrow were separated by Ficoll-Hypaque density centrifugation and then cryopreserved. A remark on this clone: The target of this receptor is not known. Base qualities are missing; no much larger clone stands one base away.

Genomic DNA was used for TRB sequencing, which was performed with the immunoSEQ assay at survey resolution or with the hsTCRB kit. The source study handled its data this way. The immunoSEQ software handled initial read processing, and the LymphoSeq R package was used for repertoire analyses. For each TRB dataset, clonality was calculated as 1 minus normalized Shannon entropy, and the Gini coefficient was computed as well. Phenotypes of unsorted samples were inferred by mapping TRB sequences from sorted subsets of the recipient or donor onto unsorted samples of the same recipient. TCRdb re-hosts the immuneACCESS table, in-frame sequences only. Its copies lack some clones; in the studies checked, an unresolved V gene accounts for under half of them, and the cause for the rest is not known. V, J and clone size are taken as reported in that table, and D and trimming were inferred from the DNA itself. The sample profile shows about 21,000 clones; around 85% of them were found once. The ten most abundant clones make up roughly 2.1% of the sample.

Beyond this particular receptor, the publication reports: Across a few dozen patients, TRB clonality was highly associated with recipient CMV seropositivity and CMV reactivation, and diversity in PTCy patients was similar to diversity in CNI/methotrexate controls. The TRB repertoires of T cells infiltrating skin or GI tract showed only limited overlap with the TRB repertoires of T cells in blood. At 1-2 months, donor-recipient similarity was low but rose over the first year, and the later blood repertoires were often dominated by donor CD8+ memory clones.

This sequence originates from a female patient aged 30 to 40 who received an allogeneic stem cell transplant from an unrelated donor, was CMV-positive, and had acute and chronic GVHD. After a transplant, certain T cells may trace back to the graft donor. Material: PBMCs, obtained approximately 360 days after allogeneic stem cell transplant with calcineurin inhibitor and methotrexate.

The DNA is as follows: TGCGCCAGCAGTTTACCACCGGGACAGAACCTTCGCGAGCAGTACTTC. Translated, this is CASSLPPGQNLREQYF. The chain is made from TRBV10-2 and TRBJ2-7, and 7 junction bases match TRBD1. From cysteine to phenylalanine, the CDR3 is 16 amino acids long. Only the CDR3 portion is preserved as DNA: 48 bases, with reading frame beginning at the first base. The germline V gene provides CDR1 WSHSY and CDR2 SAAADI. V ends up 5 bases short and J 6 bases short, with an unmatched junction base count of 16.